Sequencing of this T cell receptor (beta chain) was carried out in a study of blood T cells in healthy people across ages. The CDR3 extends over 15 amino acids. Trimming left V 6 bases short and J 1 base short, with 14 bases between. Germline loops: CDR1 MDHEN, CDR2 SYDVKM. Primers used in a second PCR of roughly 6 to 12 cycles were a sample-barcoded 5' primer and a J-beta primer mix. A single record per CDR3 protein comes from TCRdb applying MiXCR to the 5' RACE reads. The table shows roughly 2 million distinct CDR3 sequences, with about 49% occurring only once. This clonotype originated in a woman in her thirties or forties in good health. Source material: blood. The V gene is TRBV28, the J gene TRBJ2-3, with D maybe TRBD1 (6 bases). The CDR3 spells CASSFSGVGTDTQYF. CDR3 DNA: TGTGCCAGCAGCTTTTCAGGGGTGGGCACAGATACGCAGTATTTT.